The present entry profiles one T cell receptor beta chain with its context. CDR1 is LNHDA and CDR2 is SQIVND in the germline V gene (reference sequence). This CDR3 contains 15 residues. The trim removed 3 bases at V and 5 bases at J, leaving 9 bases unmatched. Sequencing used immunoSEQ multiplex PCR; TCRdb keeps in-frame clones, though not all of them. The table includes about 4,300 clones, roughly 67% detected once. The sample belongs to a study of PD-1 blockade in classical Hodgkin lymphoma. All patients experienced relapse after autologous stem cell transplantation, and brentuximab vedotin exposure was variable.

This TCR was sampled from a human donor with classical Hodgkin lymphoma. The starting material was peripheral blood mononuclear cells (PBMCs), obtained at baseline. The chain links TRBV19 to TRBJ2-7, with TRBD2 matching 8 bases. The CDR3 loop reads CASSISTGGPHEQYF. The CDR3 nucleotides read TGTGCCAGTAGTATCTCTACGGGAGGGCCCCACGAGCAGTACTTC.